This T cell receptor (beta chain) came from a study of read filtering for tumor transcriptome and immune sequencing (dated by TCRdb to the early 2020s). About the investigation overall: The cohort consisted of about 18 male and under 15 female patients, with a mean age of roughly 67 years and an age range of roughly 45 to 90. TCR repertoires obtained by targeted immune repertoire sequencing and by bulk whole-transcriptome sequencing performed on the same bone marrow samples were compared. After DNase treatment, whole-transcriptome libraries were prepared using the TruSeq RNA Access Library Prep Kit. One main goal was a read-filtering strategy for immune repertoire data, in particular deciding whether clonotypes backed by only one read should be removed. By revised international staging, about 8 patients were R-ISS I, about 15 were R-ISS II and roughly 7 were R-ISS III. Per sample, about 4.05 to 11 million TCR-region mapped reads were obtained with IR-seq, compared with only about 80 to 1273 with RNA-seq.

Each patient had bone marrow sampled at the time of active disease. Isolation of bone marrow mononuclear cells was performed by Ficoll-Hypaque density gradient centrifugation. Myeloma plasma cells were removed and CD138-negative cells were collected by negative selection after labeling with CD138 magnetic microbeads on a MACS separator. The purity of the isolated cells was checked by flow cytometry with CD138 antibodies on an Attune NxT. Total RNA was extracted using TRIzol reagent and was quantified on a NanoDrop spectrophotometer. Paired RNA-seq and IR-seq were performed on each patient's CD138-negative bone marrow sample. For this clonotype: Its antigen target is currently unknown. A much larger clone sits a single nucleotide away, making a read error possible.

TCR libraries were built from roughly 400 ng RNA with the Immunoverse kit, using molecular barcoded adaptors covering alpha/delta and beta/gamma chains. TCR library preparation used the same RNA that went into transcriptome sequencing. Sequencing of the TCR libraries was done on an Illumina HiSeq 4000 with 2 x 150 cycles. The published analysis was carried out like this. With MiXCR, TCR reads were aligned to human V, D, J and C references and assembled into CDR3 clonotypes, with quality filtering and error correction included. Clonotype counts and gene usage diversity were analyzed with the tcR package in R. For inspection of raw mapping reads, RNA-seq reads were mapped by STAR aligner version 2.5.3a onto GRCh37 of the human genome. IR-seq fastq files were randomly downsampled with Seqtk 1.3 to test the effect of sequencing depth on detected clonotypes. TCRdb trimmed the raw reads at Q25, called clones with MiXCR and kept productive beta chains. Merged by CDR3 protein, the rows form single entries marked with the most common genes and DNA. V and J calls and clone size were set by TCRdb, not the authors. This sample is represented by tens of thousands of distinct CDR3 sequences; approximately 19% of them were singletons. Of the sample, over 11% is held by the ten largest clones.

As encoded in the germline V gene (reference sequence), CDR1 is DFQATT while CDR2 is SNEGSKA. From cysteine to phenylalanine, the CDR3 is 16 amino acids long. The kept DNA is CDR3 alone, 48 bases in frame from the first base. V is pared back by 5 bases and J by 0 bases, with 19 bases lying between the germline termini. Overall study outcomes, separate from this receptor: When single-read clonotypes were removed, the proportions of shared clonotypes in IR-seq and RNA-seq correlated more strongly. In IR-seq, single-read clonotypes were about 81.9% of clonotypes but approximately 3.7% of total reads; in RNA-seq they were roughly 72% of clonotypes and roughly 42% of reads. The sorted CD138-negative fraction was a mixed bone marrow immune population, not purified T cells. Compared with RNA-seq, IR-seq captured clonotypes at much higher depth and more reliably, and a smaller IR-seq throughput was enough to identify most shared clonotypes.

The specimen sequenced was a population of CD138-negative cells sorted from bone marrow. The cell subset or site label of this sample denotes: bone marrow mononuclear cells depleted of CD138+ plasma/myeloma cells by negative magnetic selection. The sequence derives from a donor aged 40 or older with multiple myeloma. The chain is assembled from TRBV20-1 and TRBJ1-1; TRBD1 is perhaps the D gene, given 5 matching bases. The DNA sequence reads TGCAGTGCTGGGGTAGCAGGGAGGGGAATGAACACTGAAGCTTTCTTT. This encodes CSAGVAGRGMNTEAFF.